The entry that follows covers one TCR beta chain sequence. No antigen is known for it. Template material for amplifying TCR beta CDR3 regions consisted of RNA transcripts. Using the HTBI primer set, a first-round RT-PCR was run on the TCR CDR3. TCRdb re-analysed the multiplex PCR reads in MiXCR, keeping a single row per CDR3 protein. The sample shows over 700,000 distinct CDR3 sequences, 38% of them seen only once. This sample was included in a study of T cells in Graves' hyperthyroidism and ophthalmopathy. Findings and caveats of the study: In simple terms, a model built on 13 V-J features told ophthalmopathy apart from stable hyperthyroidism.

V lost 0 bases and J 8 bases, leaving 8 bases between the germline ends. Germline assignment: CDR1 DFQATT and CDR2 SNEGSKA (reference sequence). This CDR3 region has 12 residues. This TCR derives from a man aged 18 to 29 with Graves' hyperthyroidism. The chain carries TRBV20-1 and TRBJ1-3; no clear D. Sequenced: blood. CDR3 in DNA: TGCAGTGCTAGAGATTATTCAGACACCATATATTTT. It translates to CSARDYSDTIYF.